The 10 T cell receptor beta chains in this list originate from one sample, sequenced in a study of blood T cell repertoires in COVID-19. Generated by immunoSEQ multiplex PCR, the TCRdb table keeps only in-frame clones and is missing some. The sample shows about 140,000 clones, about four fifths of them seen only once. The sample taken for sequencing was peripheral blood. The receptors originated from a human donor in a cohort sampled during active COVID-19.

This clone was counted a few times. The V call is TRBV19, the J call TRBJ2-2, with 7 bases lining up with TRBD1. The CDR3 runs to 14 residues. Trimming cost V 6 bases and J 3 bases; bases outside gene matches: 4. Germline CDR1 and CDR2: LNHDA and SQIVND (reference sequence). The CDR3 reads CASSGTAYTGELFF. In nucleotides, the CDR3 is TGTGCCAGTAGCGGGACAGCTTACACCGGGGAGCTGTTTTTT.

The V gene is TRBV12-3 or TRBV12-4, the J gene TRBJ2-5; D ambiguous. The CDR3 totals 12 residues. With 3 bases removed from V and 5 bases from J, the gap between germline ends came to 7 bases. The CDR3 sequence: CASSFSGETQYF. The CDR3 region has the DNA TGTGCCAGCAGTTTCTCCGGGGAGACCCAGTACTTC.

The chain couples TRBV9 to TRBJ2-1, with D possibly being TRBD1 (5 bases). Germline CDR1 and CDR2: SGDLS and YYNGEE. The V and J ends lost 0 bases and 1 base respectively, with 11 bases between them. The CDR3 consists of 16 residues. Here the CDR3 DNA reads TGTGCCAGCAGCGTAGAGGTAGGGGATTCCTACAATGAGCAGTTCTTC. It encodes CASSVEVGDSYNEQFF.

This clone was observed a handful of times. This rearrangement joins TRBV28 to TRBJ2-7; TRBD1 is a possible D gene (5 bases). The V end was cut by 10 bases, the J end by 2 bases, with 18 bases between. This CDR3 has 14 residues. Germline V gene sequence: CDR1 MDHEN, CDR2 SYDVKM. CDR3 sequence: CATHGAQGPYEQYF. For the CDR3, the DNA is TGTGCCACCCATGGCGCGCAGGGCCCCTACGAGCAGTACTTC.

The chain couples TRBV18 to TRBJ2-2, with 8 positions matching TRBD2. This CDR3 is 17 amino acids long. CDR1 and CDR2 (germline): KGHSH, LQKENI. J was trimmed by 5 bases and V by 1 base; bases with no gene match: 9. CDR3 DNA sequence: TGTGCCAGCTCACCACTAGCGGGGAGTACCCGAACCGGGGAGCTGTTTTTT. This encodes CASSPLAGSTRTGELFF. The variable domain in full, with the rest retrieved from reference TRBV18 and TRBJ2-2, is NAGVMQNPRHLVRRRGQEARLRCSPMKGHSHVYWYRQLPEEGLKFMVYLQKENIIDESGMPKERFSAEFPKEGPSILRIQQVVRGDSAAYFCASSPLAGSTRTGELFFGEGSRLTVL.

This clone appeared once. The rearrangement links TRBV18 to TRBJ2-3; 9 positions match TRBD1. The CDR3 contains 15 residues. After removal of 4 bases from V and 5 bases from J, the junction contained 7 bases not matched to a gene. Germline V lookup: CDR1 KGHSH, CDR2 LQKENI. The CDR3 spells CASSLTGQGGDTQYF. CDR3 bases: TGTGCCAGCTCACTCACGGGACAGGGAGGAGATACGCAGTATTTT.

The chain uses TRBV28 and TRBJ2-7; tentatively, D is TRBD1 (5 bases). There are 14 residues in the CDR3. The germline V gene has CDR1 MDHEN and CDR2 SYDVKM. The V end lost 7 bases, the J end lost 1 base, and 14 bases lay between the germline ends. The CDR3 DNA follows: TGTGCCAGCATGAGGCCAGGGATTTCCTACGAGCAGTACTTC. Translated, it gives CASMRPGISYEQYF.

This chain connects TRBV11-3 to TRBJ2-2, with TRBD2 matching 10 bases. Germline V gene sequence: CDR1 SGHNT, CDR2 YENEEA. The V gene end was trimmed by 5 bases and the J gene end by 9 bases; junction bases not matched to a gene: 9. The CDR3 consists of 15 residues. CDR3: CASSPQGLAPRELFF. The DNA of the CDR3 is TGTGCCAGCAGCCCCCAGGGACTAGCGCCGAGGGAGCTGTTTTTT.

The chain recombines TRBV5-6 with TRBJ1-5; D gene ambiguous. The V end was cut by 4 bases, the J end by 4 bases, with 18 bases between. CDR1 is SGHDT and CDR2 is YYEEEE in the germline V gene. The CDR3 totals 16 residues. CDR3 residues: CASSRRTSTGNQPQHF. In nucleotides, the CDR3 is TGTGCCAGCAGCCGAAGGACCTCCACGGGGAATCAGCCCCAGCATTTT.

This clone was observed a handful of times. The rearrangement links TRBV12-5 to TRBJ1-6; 7 bases map to TRBD1. After removal of 2 bases from V and 7 bases from J, the junction contained 5 bases not matched to a gene. Germline-derived CDR1 and CDR2 are LGHNT and FRNRAP. This CDR3 has 15 amino acids. This CDR3 is CASGLRGGRNSPLHF. CDR3 nucleotides: TGTGCTAGTGGTTTGAGAGGGGGCCGAAATTCACCCCTCCACTTT.